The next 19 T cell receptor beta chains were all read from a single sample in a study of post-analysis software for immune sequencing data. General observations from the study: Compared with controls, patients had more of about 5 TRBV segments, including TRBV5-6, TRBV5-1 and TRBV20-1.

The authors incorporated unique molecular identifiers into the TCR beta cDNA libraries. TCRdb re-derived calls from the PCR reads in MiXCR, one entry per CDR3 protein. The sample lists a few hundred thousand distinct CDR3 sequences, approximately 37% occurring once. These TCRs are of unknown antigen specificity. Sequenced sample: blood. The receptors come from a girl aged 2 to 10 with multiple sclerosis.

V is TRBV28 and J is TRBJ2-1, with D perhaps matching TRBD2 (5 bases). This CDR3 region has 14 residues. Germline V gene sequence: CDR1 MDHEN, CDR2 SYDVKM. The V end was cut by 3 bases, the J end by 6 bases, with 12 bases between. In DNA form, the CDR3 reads TGTGCCAGCAGTTTCCACCACCGGGGCAATGAGCAGTTCTTC. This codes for CASSFHHRGNEQFF.

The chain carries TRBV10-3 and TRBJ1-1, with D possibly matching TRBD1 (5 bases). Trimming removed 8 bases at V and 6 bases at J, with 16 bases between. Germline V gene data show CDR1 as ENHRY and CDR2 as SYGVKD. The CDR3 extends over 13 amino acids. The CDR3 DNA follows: TGTGCCATCGGGGACGGGAGAGCCGCTGAAGCTTTCTTT. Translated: CAIGDGRAAEAFF.

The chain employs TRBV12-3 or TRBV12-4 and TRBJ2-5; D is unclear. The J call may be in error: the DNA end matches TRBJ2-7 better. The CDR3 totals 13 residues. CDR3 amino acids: CASSYYGQNEQYF. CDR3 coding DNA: TGTGCCAGCAGCTATTACGGGCAGAACGAGCAGTACTTC.

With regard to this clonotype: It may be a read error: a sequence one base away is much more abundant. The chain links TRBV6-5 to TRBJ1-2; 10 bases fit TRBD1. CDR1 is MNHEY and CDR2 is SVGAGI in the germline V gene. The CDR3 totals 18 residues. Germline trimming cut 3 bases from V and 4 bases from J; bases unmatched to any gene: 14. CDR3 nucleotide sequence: TGTGCCAGCAGTTATAGCGGACAGGGGGTCCGTGGGGTCTATGGCTACACCTTC. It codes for CASSYSGQGVRGVYGYTF.

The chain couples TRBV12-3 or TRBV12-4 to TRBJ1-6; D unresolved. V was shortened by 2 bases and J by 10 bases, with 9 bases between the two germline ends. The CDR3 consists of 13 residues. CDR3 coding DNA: TGTGCCAGCAGTTTAAACGAGGGCTCACCCCTCCACTTT. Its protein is CASSLNEGSPLHF.

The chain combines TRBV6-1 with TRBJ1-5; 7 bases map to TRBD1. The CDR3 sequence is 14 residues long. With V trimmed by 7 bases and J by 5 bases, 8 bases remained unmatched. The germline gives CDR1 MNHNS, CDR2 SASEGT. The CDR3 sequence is CASTEDRAYQPQHF. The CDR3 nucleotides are TGTGCCAGCACCGAAGACAGGGCCTATCAGCCCCAGCATTTT.

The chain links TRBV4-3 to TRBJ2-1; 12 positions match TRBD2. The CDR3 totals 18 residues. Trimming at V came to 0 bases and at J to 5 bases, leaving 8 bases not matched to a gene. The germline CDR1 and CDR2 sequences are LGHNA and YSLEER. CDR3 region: CASSQEWGLAGRHNEQFF. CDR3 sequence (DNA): TGCGCCAGCAGCCAAGAATGGGGACTAGCGGGTAGGCACAATGAGCAGTTCTTC.

The CDR3 protein is CASSLDWQETQYF. DNA of the CDR3: TGTGCCAGCAGCCTGGACTGGCAAGAGACCCAGTACTTC. The rearrangement links TRBV7-2 to TRBJ2-5, with D perhaps matching TRBD2 (5 bases). This CDR3 comprises 13 residues. Trimming took off 5 bases at V and 2 bases at J, with 9 bases between the two ends. Per the germline V gene, CDR1 is SGHTA and CDR2 is FQGNSA. Full variable domain (rest looked up from reference TRBV7-2 and TRBJ2-5): GAGVSQSPSNKVTEKGKDVELRCDPISGHTALYWYRQSLGQGLEFLIYFQGNSAPDKSGLPSDRFSAERTGGSVSTLTIQRTQQEDSAVYLCASSLDWQETQYFGPGTRLLVL.

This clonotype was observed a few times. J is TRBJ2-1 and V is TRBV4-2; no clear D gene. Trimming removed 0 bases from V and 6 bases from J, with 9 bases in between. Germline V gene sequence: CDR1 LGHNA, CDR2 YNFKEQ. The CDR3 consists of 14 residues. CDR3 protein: CASSQDWPPNEQFF. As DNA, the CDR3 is TGTGCCAGCAGCCAAGATTGGCCCCCCAATGAGCAGTTCTTC.

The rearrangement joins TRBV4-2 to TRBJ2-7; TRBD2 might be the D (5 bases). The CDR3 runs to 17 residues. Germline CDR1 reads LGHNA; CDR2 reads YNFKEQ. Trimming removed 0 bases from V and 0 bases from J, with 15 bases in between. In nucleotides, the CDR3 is TGTGCCAGCAGCCAAGATGAAAAGGACTTCCTCTCCTACGAGCAGTACTTC. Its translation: CASSQDEKDFLSYEQYF.

The CDR3 nucleotides are TGTGCCAGCAGAGAAGCCGCCGGGGGCTCCTACAATGAGCAGTTCTTC. Its translation: CASREAAGGSYNEQFF. The gene calls are TRBV28 and TRBJ2-1, with D maybe TRBD2 (6 bases). This CDR3 comprises 16 residues. Between the trimmed V and J ends, which lost 6 bases and 0 bases, there was a span of 15 bases. The germline V gene has CDR1 MDHEN and CDR2 SYDVKM.

CDR3 in amino acids: CASSQVLAVYNEQFF. The CDR3 nucleotides read TGTGCCAGCAGCCAAGTACTAGCGGTATACAATGAGCAGTTCTTC. The gene calls are TRBV3-1 and TRBJ2-1, with 8 positions matching TRBD2. The V gene's germline CDR1 is LGHDT and CDR2 YNNKEL (reference sequence). The CDR3 runs to 15 residues. Trimming cost V 1 base and J 4 bases; bases outside gene matches: 3.

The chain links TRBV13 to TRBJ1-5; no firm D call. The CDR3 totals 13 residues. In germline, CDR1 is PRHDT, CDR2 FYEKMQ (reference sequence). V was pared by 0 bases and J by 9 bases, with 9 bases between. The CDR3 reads CASSLGTSWPQHF. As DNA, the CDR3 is TGTGCCAGCAGCTTAGGCACATCATGGCCCCAGCATTTT.

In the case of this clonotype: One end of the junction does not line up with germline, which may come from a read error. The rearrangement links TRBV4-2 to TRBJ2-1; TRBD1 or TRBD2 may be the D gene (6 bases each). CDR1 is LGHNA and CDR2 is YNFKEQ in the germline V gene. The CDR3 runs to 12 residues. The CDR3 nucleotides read TGTGTCAGCAGCCAAGAGGGGGGTGAGCAGTTCTTC. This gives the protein CVSSQEGGEQFF.

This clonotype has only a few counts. CDR3 coding DNA: TGTGCCAGCAGCCGGATAGGACTAGCGGAAGACACCGGGGAGCTGTTTTTT. Its protein product is CASSRIGLAEDTGELFF. The genes are TRBV7-9 and TRBJ2-2; TRBD2 matches 10 bases. The CDR3 totals 17 residues. The junction had 9 bases not matched to a gene; V was cut back by 5 bases and J by 3 bases. Per germline, CDR1 SEHNR and CDR2 FQNEAQ (reference sequence).

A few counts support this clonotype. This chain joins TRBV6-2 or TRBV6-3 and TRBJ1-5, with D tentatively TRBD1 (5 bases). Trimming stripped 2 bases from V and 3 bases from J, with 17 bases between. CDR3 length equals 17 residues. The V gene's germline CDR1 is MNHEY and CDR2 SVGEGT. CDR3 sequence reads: CASSYRGADSFNQPQHF. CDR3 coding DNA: TGTGCCAGCAGTTACAGGGGAGCCGACAGTTTCAATCAGCCCCAGCATTTT.

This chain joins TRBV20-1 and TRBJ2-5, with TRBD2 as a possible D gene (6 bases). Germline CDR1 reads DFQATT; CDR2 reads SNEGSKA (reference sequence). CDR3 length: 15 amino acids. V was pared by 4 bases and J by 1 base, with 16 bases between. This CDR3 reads CSATIGGTLQETQYF. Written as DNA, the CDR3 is TGCAGTGCTACCATCGGGGGAACCCTCCAAGAGACCCAGTACTTC.

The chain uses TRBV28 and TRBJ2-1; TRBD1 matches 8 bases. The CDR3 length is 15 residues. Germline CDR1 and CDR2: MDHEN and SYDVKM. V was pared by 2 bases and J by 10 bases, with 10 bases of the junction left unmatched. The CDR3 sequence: CASSLQGARWREQFF. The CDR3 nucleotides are TGTGCCAGCAGTTTACAGGGGGCCAGGTGGAGGGAGCAGTTCTTC.

CDR3 DNA: TGCGCCAGCAGCTTGCAGGACACCAATGGCTACACCTTC. Residues: CASSLQDTNGYTF. This sequence joins TRBV5-1 and TRBJ1-2, with D possibly TRBD1 on 5 matching bases. V lost 1 base to trimming and J lost 6 bases, with 10 bases between them. Germline CDR1 SGHRS, CDR2 YFSETQ. The CDR3 has 13 residues.